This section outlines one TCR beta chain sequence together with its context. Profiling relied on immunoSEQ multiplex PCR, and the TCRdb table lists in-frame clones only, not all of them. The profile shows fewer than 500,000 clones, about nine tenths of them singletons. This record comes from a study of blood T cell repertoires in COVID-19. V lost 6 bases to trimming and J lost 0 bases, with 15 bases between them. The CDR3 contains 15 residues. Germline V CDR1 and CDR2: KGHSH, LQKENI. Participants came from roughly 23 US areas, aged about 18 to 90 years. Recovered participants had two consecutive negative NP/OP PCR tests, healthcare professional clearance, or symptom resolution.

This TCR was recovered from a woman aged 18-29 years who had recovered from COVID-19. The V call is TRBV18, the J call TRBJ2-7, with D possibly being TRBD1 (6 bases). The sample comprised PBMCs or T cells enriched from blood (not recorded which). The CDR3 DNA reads TGTGCCAGCTCCCAACCTAACAGGGCCTCCTACGAGCAGTACTTC. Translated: CASSQPNRASYEQYF.